Below are 15 T cell receptor beta chains sequenced from a single sample in a study of cytomegalovirus exposure and HLA in healthy donors. The study ran its PCR with 60 Vbeta and 13 Jbeta primers. Sequencing used immunoSEQ multiplex PCR; TCRdb keeps in-frame clones, though not all of them. The data contain some 120,000 clones, less than 80% of them singletons. The sequencing input was PBMCs. The receptors were sampled from a woman in her thirties or forties in good health and CMV-seropositive.

This clone was seen a handful of times. The junction differs from germline at one of its ends, possibly a read error. The chain links TRBV28 to TRBJ1-4; 7 nucleotides agree with TRBD1. Germline V CDR1 and CDR2: MDHEN, SYDVKM. The CDR3 is 14 amino acids. DNA for the CDR3: TGTGCCAGCACTTTAGGGACAGAAAATGAAAAACTGTTTTTT. It is translated as CASTLGTENEKLFF.

This clone appeared a single time. The chain has TRBV19 and TRBJ2-5, with D possibly matching TRBD1 (7 bases). Trimming pared 3 bases from V and 1 base from J, leaving 9 bases between. Per the germline V gene, CDR1 is LNHDA and CDR2 is SQIVND (reference sequence). This CDR3 spans 14 amino acids. CDR3 residues: CASSMEGAQETQYF. In nucleotides, the CDR3 is TGTGCCAGTAGTATGGAGGGGGCCCAAGAGACCCAGTACTTC.

The chain combines TRBV4-3 with TRBJ2-7, with 11 bases that match TRBD2. The CDR3 spans 16 residues. V was pared by 4 bases and J by 3 bases, with 8 bases of the junction left unmatched. Germline V gene data show CDR1 as LGHNA and CDR2 as YSLEER. CDR3 nucleotides: TGCGCCAGCAGCCTAAATCCTGGGACTAGCGGCTACGAGCAGTACTTC. This codes for CASSLNPGTSGYEQYF.

This clone was seen more than once but under ten times. V usage is TRBV4-2 and J usage is TRBJ2-2; the match to TRBD2 covers 9 bases. Germline values: CDR1 LGHNA, CDR2 YNFKEQ. Germline trimming cut 6 bases from V and 6 bases from J; bases unmatched to any gene: 8. The CDR3 totals 15 residues. In DNA form, the CDR3 reads TGTGCCAGCAGTTGGGGACTAGCAGACTCCGGGGAGCTGTTTTTT. Protein product: CASSWGLADSGELFF.

The chain recombines TRBV29-1 with TRBJ2-3; D not certain. Germline V gene sequence: CDR1 SQVTM, CDR2 ANQGSEA. There are 11 residues in the CDR3. The V end was cut by 4 bases, the J end by 3 bases, with 5 bases between. CDR3 DNA: TGCAGCGTTGGGCAAACAGATACGCAGTATTTT. It translates to CSVGQTDTQYF.

A few counts support this clone. The chain employs TRBV6-1 and TRBJ1-4, with D perhaps matching TRBD1 (5 bases). Germline V gene data show CDR1 as MNHNS and CDR2 as SASEGT. This CDR3 is 14 amino acids long. With 1 base removed from V and 5 bases from J, the gap between germline ends came to 8 bases. This CDR3 reads CASSEVGGNEKLFF. In DNA, the CDR3 is TGTGCCAGCAGTGAAGTCGGGGGAAATGAAAAACTGTTTTTT.

This clone was observed a few times. The V gene is TRBV18, the J gene TRBJ1-5; 7 bases fit TRBD1. J gave up 2 bases and V 3 bases, and 4 bases lay outside the gene matches. The germline gives CDR1 KGHSH, CDR2 LQKENI. The CDR3 length is 15 residues. CDR3 sequence reads: CASSPTGSGNQPQHF. In DNA, the CDR3 is TGTGCCAGCTCACCGACAGGGTCGGGCAATCAGCCCCAGCATTTT.

The rearrangement joins TRBV4-2 to TRBJ1-5; D is uncertain. The CDR3 runs 15 residues. The germline gives CDR1 LGHNA, CDR2 YNFKEQ. The V gene lost 0 bases and the J gene lost 7 bases, with 13 bases spanning the gap. This chain's CDR3 is CASSQEGPGGQPQHF. The CDR3 DNA sequence: TGTGCCAGCAGCCAAGAGGGTCCGGGTGGCCAGCCCCAGCATTTT.

This clone was observed a handful of times. V and J are TRBV4-1 and TRBJ2-7; D is unresolved. Trimming pared 1 base from V and 5 bases from J, leaving 12 bases between. CDR1 MGHRA and CDR2 YSYEKL come from the germline V gene. CDR3 length equals 14 residues. CDR3 region: CASSQASPTHEQYF. CDR3 nucleotides: TGCGCCAGCAGCCAAGCCTCACCTACCCACGAGCAGTACTTC.

This clone has only a few counts. V gene TRBV28 combines with J gene TRBJ2-3; TRBD2 aligns across 11 bases. Germline V gene lookup returns CDR1 MDHEN and CDR2 SYDVKM. V was pared by 5 bases and J by 7 bases, with 8 bases of the junction left unmatched. This CDR3 is built from 15 residues. The CDR3 here is CASSGSGRGAYTQYF. CDR3 nucleotides: TGTGCCAGCAGTGGTAGCGGGAGGGGGGCATATACGCAGTATTTT. Based on the CDR3 plus reference TRBV28 and TRBJ2-3, the full variable domain is DVKVTQSSRYLVKRTGEKVFLECVQDMDHENMFWYRQDPGLGLRLIYFSYDVKMKEKGDIPEGYSVSREKKERFSLILESASTNQTSMYLCASSGSGRGAYTQYFGPGTRLTVL.

This clone has only a few counts. V is TRBV10-3 and J is TRBJ2-7, with a tentative D call TRBD2 (6 bases). This CDR3 has 14 amino acids. Germline V lookup: CDR1 ENHRY, CDR2 SYGVKD. Trimming removed 8 bases at V and 6 bases at J, with 20 bases between. CDR3 sequence: CAISGAETTAEQYF. In DNA form, the CDR3 reads TGTGCCATCTCGGGAGCAGAAACCACAGCCGAGCAGTACTTC.

This clone has just a few counts. The chain joins TRBV27 to TRBJ2-5; 7 nucleotides match TRBD1. Matching the DNA end better, TRBJ2-7 makes the J call doubtful. CDR3 length: 14 amino acids. CDR1 and CDR2 (germline): MNHEY, SMNVEV (reference sequence). CDR3 loop: CASSFRTGTHEQYF. The CDR3 region has the DNA TGTGCCAGCAGTTTCCGGACAGGTACCCACGAGCAGTACTTC.

The chain has TRBV14 and TRBJ2-7, with TRBD2 matching over 8 bases. The V gene end was trimmed by 5 bases and the J gene end by 5 bases; junction bases not matched to a gene: 8. Germline assignment: CDR1 SGHDN and CDR2 FVKESK. The CDR3 is 14 amino acids. The CDR3, as DNA: TGTGCCAGCAGCGTACTAGCGGAGTCCGACGAGCAGTACTTC. Its protein product is CASSVLAESDEQYF. Drawing the rest from reference TRBV14 and TRBJ2-7, the complete variable domain is EAGVTQFPSHSVIEKGQTVTLRCDPISGHDNLYWYRRVMGKEIKFLLHFVKESKQDESGMPNNRFLAERTGGTYSTLKVQPAELEDSGVYFCASSVLAESDEQYFGPGTRLTVT.

The chain has TRBV7-2 and TRBJ2-1; 10 nucleotides match TRBD2. This CDR3 has 15 amino acids. Germline CDR1 is SGHTA and CDR2 is FQGNSA. Unmatched junction bases numbered 4, after V lost 3 bases and J lost 5 bases. CDR3 residues: CASSLELAGHNEQFF. The CDR3 DNA reads as TGTGCCAGCAGCTTGGAACTAGCGGGACACAATGAGCAGTTCTTC.

The rearrangement joins TRBV28 to TRBJ2-1; a possible D gene is TRBD2 (6 bases). Trimming took 8 bases from V and 3 from J, leaving 17 bases between them. The CDR3 spans 15 residues. Germline V gene data show CDR1 as MDHEN and CDR2 as SYDVKM. CDR3 nucleotide sequence: TGTGCCAGCGGGACCCTAGCGCTGGACTACAATGAGCAGTTCTTC. This codes for CASGTLALDYNEQFF.